This T cell receptor beta chain was identified in a study of shared clonotypes between healthy human individuals (dated by TCRdb to 2020 to 2022). About the investigation overall: The cohort comprised a couple of women and three men aged 18 to 49 years. Each donor's leukapheresis produced roughly between about 0.9 and 9.5 billion PBMCs. To estimate repertoire size and how much clonotype sharing occurs between individuals, the study deeply sequenced the blood TCR repertoires of about five healthy adults. For each donor, CD4 naive and CD4 memory were each run on three plates, CD8 naive on two plates, and CD8 memory on one plate. To increase sequencing depth and limit assay-specific biases, TCR repertoire library preparation and sequencing were carried out by different laboratories using diverse techniques. Beyond this particular receptor, the publication reports: The small number of donors limited the genetic and exposure-history diversity represented. Clonotypes shared by all four sorted-subset donors showed higher generation probabilities than non-shared clonotypes. Pairwise subsampling led to the expectation that sequencing depth would affect the degree of clonotype sharing among donors. About 5% of naive CD4, around 3.5% of naive CD8, approximately 2.2% of memory CD4, and 0.4% of memory CD8 clonotypes were shared across several donors. Naive subsets generally had larger estimated clonotype richness than memory subsets. Even with the large sequencing depth, rarefaction of the sorted-subset datasets indicated that sequencing was incomplete. Sampling was limited to blood, and TCR repertoires in tissue likely differ from TCR repertoires in blood.

For this clone: Which antigen it targets is not known. Nothing much larger sits one base from this clone, and base qualities are not available.

The CDR3 sequence holds 15 residues, the cysteine and phenylalanine included. Only CDR3 DNA is held: 45 bases, read in frame from base 1. For CDR1 and CDR2, the germline V gene (reference sequence) lists SGHKS and YYEKEE. V is pared back by 3 bases and J by 2 bases, with 12 bases lying between the germline termini. TCR CDR3 regions were amplified from genomic DNA by multiplex PCR using the deep immunoSEQ assay. Extracted genomic DNA from each cell subset was spread evenly across all wells of several immunoSEQ 96-well plates, with each plate serving as a replicate. For sorted subsets, about 0.2 ug genomic DNA, equal to tens of thousands of T cell genomes, was loaded into each replicate PCR. The purified libraries were quantified using a Qubit 3.0 fluorometer, sized with a Bioanalyzer 2100, and then quantified again using the KAPA Library Quantification kit. A separate single-read 150-cycle Illumina NextSeq 550 flow cell was used to sequence each immunoSEQ 96-well plate. The authors' analysis ran thus. Because only junctional sequences without quality scores were contained in the immunoSEQ output, filtering matching that applied to full-length reads could not be performed. Sequences were annotated with PyIR, a Python wrapper for IgBLAST v1.9, and V/J genes and CDR3 were assigned using IMGT germline references. Reads were removed for weak V/J assignments (E-value above 1e-6), missing CDR3, stop codons, out-of-frame junctions, or ambiguous translated residues. V3J clonotypes were defined as sequences sharing the same inferred V gene, J gene, and CDR3 amino acid sequence. Percentage overlap between repertoires was computed as shared unique clonotypes divided by the size of the smaller repertoire. Repertoire richness was assessed with RTK rarefaction, the Chao1 estimator, and Recon v2.1 estimates of unobserved clonotypes. OLGA was used to compute generation probabilities for all TCRbeta clonotypes that the gDNA method yielded from several donors. TCRdb took this table from immuneACCESS and kept in-frame rearrangements with V and J called. Such tables lack part of the clones; where checked against another copy, unresolved V genes explain under half of the gap, and the rest is unexplained. V, J and clone size are taken as reported in that table, and D and trimming were inferred from the DNA itself. The sample table holds about 1 million clones, of which approximately 72% were seen once. Of the sample, 1.4% falls within the top ten clones.

Healthy HIV-negative adults with no recently reported acute infections or vaccinations were included as donors. Only Caucasian adults living in Nashville, Tennessee, USA were represented among the donors. CD4+ T cells were enriched through magnetic negative selection, after which naive cells were positively selected on CD45RA and the remaining negative fraction served as the memory subset. After blood collection by leukapheresis, PBMCs were isolated using Ficoll-Histopaque density gradient centrifugation and then cryopreserved in the vapor phase of liquid nitrogen. Analytical flow cytometry was used to check the purity and quantity of every magnetically sorted T cell population. From each sorted fraction, genomic DNA was isolated and quantified by UV absorbance on a Nanodrop 2000c.

Sequenced: memory CD4+ T cells sorted from blood. The sample's cell subset or site, from its label and the paper: CD45RA-negative fraction. This clonotype was sampled from a man between 18 and 29 years old in good health. The V and J genes are TRBV5-5 and TRBJ1-5; 5 matching bases give a weak D call of TRBD1. The DNA sequence follows: TGTGCCAGCAGCTGGGACGTTGGTGGCAATCAGCCCCAGCATTTT. Translated, it gives CASSWDVGGNQPQHF.